The 24 T cell receptor beta chains presented below share a single source sample, sequenced in a study of T-cell memory formation after mild COVID-19. TCRdb itself ran the 5' RACE reads through MiXCR, one entry per CDR3 protein. Found here are fewer than 200,000 distinct CDR3 sequences, over 20% of them singletons; the top ten hold 20% to 25%. Sample: PBMCs or a T cell subset sorted from them (not recorded which). The receptor source for this set is an adult woman who had mild COVID-19 (a few samples of this study predate the infection). Cell type and time point are not known.

By share, this clonotype counts as medium-sized. V gene TRBV7-9 combines with J gene TRBJ2-5; D might be TRBD2 (6 bases). Trimming took off 4 bases at V and 3 bases at J, with 15 bases between the two ends. Germline assignment: CDR1 SEHNR and CDR2 FQNEAQ (reference sequence). The CDR3 runs to 15 residues. The CDR3 DNA follows: TGTGCCAGCAGCTCAGAGGGACGGACTAAAGAGACCCAGTACTTC. Its translation: CASSSEGRTKETQYF.

This sequence joins TRBV5-1 and TRBJ1-5, with D hard to call. The CDR3 runs 15 residues. Germline-derived CDR1 and CDR2 are SGHRS and YFSETQ. Deletions cut 0 bases from V and 1 base from J, with 8 bases between. CDR3 sequence: CASSLGDGSNQPQHF. CDR3 nucleotide sequence: TGCGCCAGCAGCTTGGGGGATGGGAGCAATCAGCCCCAGCATTTT.

This rearrangement joins TRBV21-1 to TRBJ2-1; TRBD2 is the table's D call, not checked against the DNA. TRBV21-1 is a pseudogene segment. This CDR3 is built from 16 residues. The CDR3 DNA is TGTGCCAGCAGCAAAGGCGGCAGGGACACCTACAATGAGCAGTTCTTC. Translating gives CASSKGGRDTYNEQFF.

This clonotype occurred a few times. The chain joins TRBV27 to TRBJ2-7; 10 bases agree with TRBD2. Germline V gives CDR1 MNHEY, CDR2 SMNVEV (reference sequence). This CDR3 is 15 amino acids long. J was trimmed by 7 bases and V by 3 bases; bases with no gene match: 9. For the CDR3, the DNA is TGTGCCAGCAGTTTCTTACTAGCGGGGATTTATGAGCAGTACTTC. Protein sequence: CASSFLLAGIYEQYF.

This clonotype came up many times. J is TRBJ2-3 and V is TRBV10-3; D call uncertain. V dropped 2 bases and J dropped 4 bases, with 7 bases sitting between them. The CDR3 consists of 13 residues. In germline, CDR1 is ENHRY, CDR2 SYGVKD. CDR3 nucleotide sequence: TGTGCCATCAGTGAGCTTGGAGCAGATACGCAGTATTTT. As protein: CAISELGADTQYF.

The chain uses TRBV5-6 and TRBJ1-6; D not resolved. The germline V gene has CDR1 SGHDT and CDR2 YYEEEE. The CDR3 has 16 residues. The V and J ends lost 0 bases and 7 bases respectively, with 14 bases between them. DNA for the CDR3: TGTGCCAGCAGCTTGGAGGCAGGTCGGGCCAATTCACCCCTCCACTTT. Amino acid sequence: CASSLEAGRANSPLHF. Combining the CDR3 with reference TRBV5-6 and TRBJ1-6 gives the whole variable domain DAGVTQSPTHLIKTRGQQVTLRCSPKSGHDTVSWYQQALGQGPQFIFQYYEEEERQRGNFPDRFSGHQFPNYSSELNVNALLLGDSALYLCASSLEAGRANSPLHFGNGTRLTVT.

This clonotype rates as medium-sized (0.01 to 0.1%). This rearrangement joins TRBV7-3 to TRBJ2-3; 12 bases line up with TRBD2. This CDR3 contains 16 residues. V lost 5 bases to trimming and J lost 2 bases; unmatched junction nucleotides: 5. The V gene's germline CDR1 is SGHTA and CDR2 FQGTGA. CDR3 amino acids: CASSTTSGGTTDTQYF. CDR3 sequence (DNA): TGTGCCAGCAGCACCACTAGCGGGGGGACCACAGATACGCAGTATTTT.

This clonotype has just a few counts. The chain uses TRBV20-1 and TRBJ1-6; 7 bases fit TRBD1. The germline V gene has CDR1 DFQATT and CDR2 SNEGSKA (reference sequence). The CDR3 runs to 15 residues. V shed 6 bases and J 5 bases; nucleotides not matched to a gene: 10. The CDR3: CSAHQNQGDNSPLHF. For the CDR3, the DNA is TGCAGTGCCCACCAGAACCAGGGGGATAATTCACCCCTCCACTTT.

This clonotype has more than one count but fewer than ten. The gene calls are TRBV11-1 and TRBJ1-1; D possibly corresponds to TRBD1 (6 bases). Germline V gives CDR1 SGHAT, CDR2 FQDESV (reference sequence). The CDR3 spans 14 residues. Trimming left V 2 bases short and J 5 bases short, with 12 bases between. The CDR3, as DNA: TGTGCCAGCAGCTTAAAAGTGACAGGAACTGAAGCTTTCTTT. The encoded protein is CASSLKVTGTEAFF. Based on the CDR3 plus reference TRBV11-1 and TRBJ1-1, the full variable domain is EAEVAQSPRYKITEKSQAVAFWCDPISGHATLYWYRQILGQGPELLVQFQDESVVDDSQLPKDRFSAERLKGVDSTLKIQPAELGDSAMYLCASSLKVTGTEAFFGQGTRLTVV.

This clonotype occurred a few times. This sequence joins TRBV20-1 and TRBJ1-1, with D unresolved. CDR1 and CDR2 from the germline V gene are DFQATT and SNEGSKA (reference sequence). The germline V and J ends were trimmed by 1 base and 0 bases, with 12 bases remaining between them. This CDR3 has 15 residues. CDR3 loop: CSARVEWQMNTEAFF. The CDR3 DNA reads as TGCAGTGCTAGAGTCGAGTGGCAGATGAACACTGAAGCTTTCTTT.

The chain uses TRBV29-1 and TRBJ2-6, with D perhaps matching TRBD1 (5 bases). Germline V gene sequence: CDR1 SQVTM, CDR2 ANQGSEA. Trimming removed 1 base at V and 3 bases at J, with 7 bases between. The CDR3 runs to 14 residues. CDR3 loop: CSVEGRDGANVLTF. In DNA, the CDR3 is TGCAGCGTTGAAGGCAGGGATGGGGCCAACGTCCTGACTTTC.

The V call is TRBV10-3, the J call TRBJ2-7, with D tentatively TRBD1 (5 bases). Germline-derived CDR1 and CDR2 are ENHRY and SYGVKD. The CDR3 runs to 14 residues. V dropped 7 bases and J dropped 1 base, with 14 bases sitting between them. The CDR3 loop is CAITPSGLSYEQYF. DNA of the CDR3: TGTGCCATCACACCTTCAGGGCTATCCTACGAGCAGTACTTC.

The V gene is TRBV29-1, the J gene TRBJ1-2; D gene ambiguous. The length of the CDR3 is 11 residues. Per the germline V gene, CDR1 is SQVTM and CDR2 is ANQGSEA. V was cut by 5 bases and J by 2 bases, with 6 bases left in between. The CDR3 DNA reads as TGCAGCGTTTTCGGAAACTATGGCTACACCTTC. Translating gives CSVFGNYGYTF.

The chain couples TRBV5-6 to TRBJ1-1; D is undetermined. Deletions cut 0 bases from V and 5 bases from J, with 8 bases between. This CDR3 has 13 residues. Germline-derived CDR1 and CDR2 are SGHDT and YYEEEE. The CDR3 loop reads CASSLDGPTEAFF. For the CDR3, the DNA is TGTGCCAGCAGCTTGGATGGACCGACTGAAGCTTTCTTT. Combining the CDR3 with reference TRBV5-6 and TRBJ1-1 gives the whole variable domain DAGVTQSPTHLIKTRGQQVTLRCSPKSGHDTVSWYQQALGQGPQFIFQYYEEEERQRGNFPDRFSGHQFPNYSSELNVNALLLGDSALYLCASSLDGPTEAFFGQGTRLTVV.

This rearrangement joins TRBV27 to TRBJ2-5; 10 nucleotides line up with TRBD2. The length of the CDR3 is 18 residues. V was pared by 1 base and J by 1 base, with 9 bases of the junction left unmatched. Germline values: CDR1 MNHEY, CDR2 SMNVEV (reference sequence). The CDR3 loop is CASSLWGYSGGLQETQYF. The CDR3 coding sequence is TGTGCCAGCAGTTTATGGGGCTATAGCGGGGGGCTCCAAGAGACCCAGTACTTC.

This rearrangement joins TRBV19 to TRBJ2-3, with 10 bases fitting TRBD2. Germline values: CDR1 LNHDA, CDR2 SQIVND (reference sequence). This CDR3 is built from 14 residues. The V segment lost 6 bases and the J segment 2 bases; nucleotides outside the gene matches: 2. In DNA, the CDR3 is TGTGCCAGTAGGAGCGGGAGGGCCACAGATACGCAGTATTTT. Residues: CASRSGRATDTQYF. The entire variable domain, with the rest obtained from reference TRBV19 and TRBJ2-3, is as follows: DGGITQSPKYLFRKEGQNVTLSCEQNLNHDAMYWYRQDPGQGLRLIYYSQIVNDFQKGDIAEGYSVSREKKESFPLTVTSAQKNPTAFYLCASRSGRATDTQYFGPGTRLTVL.

Only a few counts were recorded for this clonotype. V and J are TRBV13 and TRBJ2-2; 12 bases fit TRBD2. There are 18 residues in the CDR3. The germline CDR1 and CDR2 sequences are PRHDT and FYEKMQ (reference sequence). V lost 4 bases, J lost 3 bases, and 9 bases stayed unmatched. The CDR3 sequence: CASSSRASGGADTGELFF. CDR3 coding DNA: TGTGCCAGCAGCTCGCGGGCTAGCGGGGGGGCCGACACCGGGGAGCTGTTTTTT.

This clonotype has more than one count but fewer than ten. J is TRBJ2-5 and V is TRBV7-9; 9 bases are a match to TRBD2. Germline-derived CDR1 and CDR2 are SEHNR and FQNEAQ (reference sequence). With V trimmed by 4 bases and J by 5 bases, 11 bases remained unmatched. This CDR3 has 16 amino acids. CDR3 in DNA: TGTGCCAGCAGCTCAAACGCCGGGACTAGCAGTGAGACCCAGTACTTC. This gives the protein CASSSNAGTSSETQYF.

This chain joins TRBV20-1 and TRBJ2-1; TRBD2 matches at 11 bases. Per germline, CDR1 DFQATT and CDR2 SNEGSKA (reference sequence). The CDR3 contains 14 residues. With 6 bases clipped from V and 6 bases from J, the junction kept 7 bases outside the gene matches. The CDR3, as DNA: TGCAGTGCCCAACTAGCGGGAGTCGGCAATGAGCAGTTCTTC. Amino acid sequence: CSAQLAGVGNEQFF.

The chain recombines TRBV7-6 with TRBJ1-1; possibly TRBD1 for D (5 bases). Germline V gene data show CDR1 as SGHVS and CDR2 as FNYEAQ. CDR3 length: 14 amino acids. Trimming took off 8 bases at V and 0 bases at J, with 13 bases between the two ends. The CDR3 spells CASLSTGLNTEAFF. The CDR3 region has the DNA TGTGCCAGCCTAAGTACAGGTCTGAACACTGAAGCTTTCTTT. Together with reference TRBV7-6 and TRBJ1-1, the CDR3 gives the full variable domain: GAGVSQSPRYKVTKRGQDVALRCDPISGHVSLYWYRQALGQGPEFLTYFNYEAQQDKSGLPNDRFSAERPEGSISTLTIQRTEQRDSAMYRCASLSTGLNTEAFFGQGTRLTVV.

This chain connects TRBV7-2 to TRBJ2-3; 7 positions agree with TRBD1. After removal of 6 bases from V and 4 bases from J, the junction contained 10 bases not matched to a gene. Germline V gene sequence: CDR1 SGHTA, CDR2 FQGNSA. The CDR3 extends over 15 amino acids. This CDR3 is CASRSHRTGADTQYF. In nucleotides, the CDR3 is TGTGCCAGCAGATCGCACAGAACAGGGGCAGATACGCAGTATTTT.

The table lists this clonotype with a few counts. The J gene is TRBJ2-7, the V gene TRBV6-6, with D possibly matching TRBD1 (6 bases). V lost 7 bases, J lost 4 bases, and 11 bases lay in between. In germline, CDR1 is MNHNY, CDR2 SVGAGI (reference sequence). This CDR3 has 12 amino acids. In DNA, the CDR3 is TGTGCCAGCATCGGGACACCATACGAGCAGTACTTC. As protein: CASIGTPYEQYF.

The chain uses TRBV4-3 and TRBJ1-1, with TRBD1 matching 8 bases. Germline V gene data show CDR1 as LGHNA and CDR2 as YSLEER. Trimming removed 8 bases from V and 6 bases from J; junction bases left unmatched: 11. The CDR3 runs 14 residues. The DNA of the CDR3 is TGCGCCAGCCTACCTGGGCAGGGGGCGTCTGAAGCTTTCTTT. It yields the protein CASLPGQGASEAFF.

This clonotype was seen a few times. The CDR3 coding sequence is TGTGCCAGCATAAGCCGTATACTGACAGGGGGCGCGGACTATGGCTACACCTTC. Residues: CASISRILTGGADYGYTF. V gene TRBV2 combines with J gene TRBJ1-2; 10 nucleotides match TRBD1. The CDR3 is 18 residues long. After removal of 7 bases from V and 3 bases from J, the junction contained 17 bases not matched to a gene. Germline values: CDR1 SNHLY, CDR2 FYNNEI.